This is a list of T cell receptor beta chains from one sample in a study of cytomegalovirus exposure and HLA in healthy donors. Measured with immunoSEQ multiplex PCR; TCRdb has only the in-frame clones, and not every one. The sample shows nearly 100,000 clones, around 76% of them seen only once. The sequenced sample consisted of PBMCs. Receptors were obtained from a woman in her sixties in good health and CMV-seropositive. Both conserved end residues are part of each CDR3. The D gene is left open where the match is weak. Not every row has a clone size; where given, it reads once, few, many or a size class.

>.|TRBJ2-2|TRBV5-1|.
TGCGCCAGCAGCTTGTGGCAGGGGGGCATTGAAAACACCGGGGAGCTGTTTTTT
CASSLWQGGIENTGELFF
>.|TRBJ2-7|TRBV2|.
TGTGCCAGCAGTGAAGGTAACCTATTGGAGCAGTACTTC
CASSEGNLLEQYF
>.|TRBJ1-1|TRBV6-5|few
TGTGCCAGCAGTTACCTCACAGGGTCCACTGAAGCTTTCTTT
CASSYLTGSTEAFF
>TRBD2|TRBJ2-1|TRBV5-1|.
TGCGCCAGCAGCTTGGTAGCGGGAGGAACTGATGAGCAGTTCTTC
CASSLVAGGTDEQFF
>TRBD2|TRBJ2-7|TRBV27|.
TGTGCCAGCAGTCGATCCTTAGCGGGAACCTCCTACGAGCAGTACTTC
CASSRSLAGTSYEQYF
>TRBD1|TRBJ2-3|TRBV25-1|.
TGTGCCAGCAGTTCCTACCGGGACAGGGGAACAGATACGCAGTATTTT
CASSSYRDRGTDTQYF
>TRBD1|TRBJ2-7|TRBV6-5|.
TGTGCCACAAGGACAGGGCGAGGTTCCGAGCAGTACTTC
CATRTGRGSEQYF
>TRBD1|TRBJ1-6|TRBV23-1|.
TGCGCCAGCAGTCATTATGCGACAGGGTCCTCACCCCTCCACTTT
CASSHYATGSSPLHF
>.|TRBJ2-7|TRBV6-5|.
TGTGCCAGCAGAGGAACCCCTAGCAATTCCTACGAGCAGTACTTC
CASRGTPSNSYEQYF
>.|TRBJ2-2|TRBV5-1|few
TGCGCCAGCAGCTTGTACATACCCGGGGAGCTGTTTTTT
CASSLYIPGELFF
>TRBD2|TRBJ2-2|TRBV11-2|.
TGTGCCAGCAGCTTTCACGGGAGGTGGACCGGGGAGCTGTTTTTT
CASSFHGRWTGELFF
>.|TRBJ2-7|TRBV7-2|.
TGTGCCAGCAGCCCAGTCGTGACACCGGGGATTCAGCAGTACTTC
CASSPVVTPGIQQYF
>TRBD2|TRBJ2-7|TRBV28|.
TGTGCCAGCAGCCTTAGCGGGAGGCACGAGCAGTACTTC
CASSLSGRHEQYF
>.|TRBJ1-4|TRBV27|few
TGTGCCAGCACGGCACGCGGGACTAATGAAAAACTGTTTTTT
CASTARGTNEKLFF
>TRBD1|TRBJ1-4|TRBV18|.
TGTGCCAGCTCACCACCGGGACAGCCCGAAAAACTGTTTTTT
CASSPPGQPEKLFF
>.|TRBJ1-5|TRBV6-5|.
TGTGCCAGCAGTTACGTCTCCGGGGCCCAGCATTTT
CASSYVSGAQHF
>.|TRBJ2-7|TRBV10-3|.
TGTGCCATCAGTGGGGAAATGGACAGAACCTTCTACGAGCAGTACTTC
CAISGEMDRTFYEQYF
>TRBD2|TRBJ2-7|TRBV9|.
TGTGCCAGCAGCGTAGGAGGCGGACTAGGAGACGAGCAGTACTTC
CASSVGGGLGDEQYF
>TRBD1|TRBJ2-1|TRBV7-9|.
TGTTCCAGCAGCCCCTGGGGACAGGTGTACAATGAGCAGTTCTTC
CSSSPWGQVYNEQFF
>TRBD1|TRBJ1-1|TRBV18|few
TGTGCCAGCCGGGACAGGCAGAACACTGAAGCTTTCTTT
CASRDRQNTEAFF
>.|TRBJ2-5|TRBV7-9|.
TGTGCCAGCAGCGTATCAACAGGGCTCCAAGAGACCCAGTACTTC
CASSVSTGLQETQYF
>TRBD1|TRBJ2-7|TRBV7-9|.
TGTGCCAGCAGCTTACATAGGACAGGGTCTCCGGAGCAGTACTTC
CASSLHRTGSPEQYF
>.|TRBJ2-1|TRBV19|.
TGTGCCAGTAGTAGGAGTCCTACGGGGGTCAATGAGCAGTTCTTC
CASSRSPTGVNEQFF
>.|TRBJ2-7|TRBV28|.
TGTGCCAGCACCACGGTCATGCGGGAGCAGTACTTC
CASTTVMREQYF
>TRBD1|TRBJ1-1|TRBV11-2|.
TGTGCCAGCAGCTCGTACAGGGGGATCGGTGAAGCTTTCTTT
CASSSYRGIGEAFF
>TRBD1|TRBJ2-1|TRBV11-3|.
TGTGCCAGCAGCCCCGGGACAGGGATGTTTCATGAGCAGTTCTTC
CASSPGTGMFHEQFF
>.|TRBJ1-1|TRBV12-5|.
TGTGCTAGTGGGTCTGAGGCTGAAGCTTTCTTT
CASGSEAEAFF
>.|TRBJ1-4|TRBV28|.
TGTGCCAGCAGTTTCAGGCAGGTTAATGAAAAACTGTTTTTT
CASSFRQVNEKLFF
>TRBD2|TRBJ2-3|TRBV30|.
TGTGCCTGGAGCGGGACTAGCGGGTTTTTAGATACGCAGTATTTT
CAWSGTSGFLDTQYF
>TRBD1|TRBJ2-7|TRBV19|.
TGTGCCAGTAGTACCTCGGGACAGGGAGCCTACGAGCAGTACTTC
CASSTSGQGAYEQYF
>TRBD1|TRBJ2-3|TRBV7-3|once
TGTGCCAGCAGCTTATCCGGGACAGGGCCCACAGATACGCAGTATTTT
CASSLSGTGPTDTQYF
>TRBD1|TRBJ1-2|TRBV27|.
TGTGCCAGCAGTAAATCCTCGGGCGGGGGGACAGGGTTCTATGGCTACACCTTC
CASSKSSGGGTGFYGYTF
>.|TRBJ2-2|TRBV6-1|.
TGTGCCAGCAGTGTCCAGGGTACCGGGGAGCTGTTTTTT
CASSVQGTGELFF
>.|TRBJ1-2|TRBV6-6|.
TGTGCCAGCAGTTCGACCGCCGGGGGGGGCACGGAGGGCTACACCTTC
CASSSTAGGGTEGYTF
>.|TRBJ2-7|TRBV18|.
TGTGCCAGCTCACCGGCGGGACGGCTGATTGAGCAGTACTTC
CASSPAGRLIEQYF
>TRBD1|TRBJ2-1|TRBV7-9|once
TGTGCCAGCAGCTTGACAGGGGTCGGGCTCAATGAGCAGTTCTTC
CASSLTGVGLNEQFF
>.|TRBJ2-6|TRBV18|.
TGTGCCAGCTCACCACCGGGCTCGCTCTCTGGGGCCAACGTCCTGACTTTC
CASSPPGSLSGANVLTF
>.|TRBJ1-5|TRBV19|.
TGTGCCAGCCTCGGGGGGCGGAATCAGCCCCAGCATTTT
CASLGGRNQPQHF
>.|TRBJ1-2|TRBV6-4|.
TGTGCCAGCAGTGAGGGACAAGGAACGGGTGGCTACACCTTC
CASSEGQGTGGYTF
>.|TRBJ1-5|TRBV9|.
TGTGCCAGCAGCGTAGGGCCTTATAGCAATCAGCCCCAGCATTTT
CASSVGPYSNQPQHF